The rows below give T cell receptor beta chains drawn from one sample of a study of Graves' ophthalmopathy and Graves' hyperthyroidism. TCRdb analysed the multiplex PCR reads with MiXCR anew, one entry per CDR3 protein. Of some 380,000 distinct CDR3 sequences listed, approximately 15% are singletons. The sequencing input was peripheral blood. The origin of the receptors is a woman in her late teens or twenties with stable Graves' hyperthyroidism. The CDR3 runs from the conserved cysteine through the conserved F or W. The order of the fields is J gene, clone size, V gene, D gene, CDR3 protein, CDR3 DNA. A D gene is named only where the DNA matches it firmly. Clone size, where shown, is once, few, many, or a class for clones that have expanded.

J gene: TRBJ1-3; clone size: many; V gene: TRBV12-3/TRBV12-4; D gene: .; CDR3 protein: CASSFAGTASGNTIYF; CDR3 DNA: TGTGCCAGCAGTTTCGCGGGGACGGCCTCTGGAAACACCATATATTTT
J gene: TRBJ1-2; clone size: .; V gene: TRBV6-1; D gene: TRBD1; CDR3 protein: CASKDRGLGGYTF; CDR3 DNA: TGTGCCAGCAAGGACAGGGGGCTGGGTGGCTACACCTTC
J gene: TRBJ2-7; clone size: many; V gene: TRBV6-2/TRBV6-3; D gene: TRBD1; CDR3 protein: CASSLDRTKSYEQYF; CDR3 DNA: TGTGCCAGCAGTTTGGACAGGACCAAATCCTACGAGCAGTACTTC
J gene: TRBJ1-5; clone size: many; V gene: TRBV12-3/TRBV12-4; D gene: TRBD1; CDR3 protein: CASSLIGTGRNQPQHF; CDR3 DNA: TGTGCCAGCAGTTTAATTGGGACAGGGCGTAATCAGCCCCAGCATTTT
J gene: TRBJ1-1; clone size: many; V gene: TRBV6-5; D gene: .; CDR3 protein: CASSSREGEAFF; CDR3 DNA: TGTGCCAGCAGTTCCAGGGAGGGTGAAGCTTTCTTT
J gene: TRBJ1-1; clone size: .; V gene: TRBV15; D gene: .; CDR3 protein: CATSARAQNTEAFF; CDR3 DNA: TGTGCCACCAGCGCACGGGCCCAGAACACTGAAGCTTTCTTT
J gene: TRBJ1-1; clone size: .; V gene: TRBV19; D gene: TRBD1; CDR3 protein: CASSRQGNTEACF; CDR3 DNA: TGTGCCAGTAGCCGACAGGGGAACACTGAAGCTTGCTTT
J gene: TRBJ2-5; clone size: many; V gene: TRBV5-1; D gene: .; CDR3 protein: CASSLGTVPQETQYF; CDR3 DNA: TGCGCCAGCAGCTTGGGGACAGTACCCCAAGAGACCCAGTACTTC
J gene: TRBJ1-1; clone size: many; V gene: TRBV11-1; D gene: .; CDR3 protein: CASSLGSGGFITEAFF; CDR3 DNA: TGTGCCAGCAGCTTAGGAAGTGGGGGATTCATCACTGAAGCTTTCTTT
J gene: TRBJ1-2; clone size: many; V gene: TRBV11-2; D gene: .; CDR3 protein: CASSLLGRRDGYTF; CDR3 DNA: TGTGCCAGCAGCTTACTCGGGCGGCGAGATGGCTACACCTTC